This TCR beta chain emerged from a study of T-cell memory formation after mild COVID-19 (dated by TCRdb to the early 2020s). The study in broad terms: TCR sequence clusters from the two donors were largely donor specific. Longitudinal TCRalpha and TCRbeta repertoire sequencing tracked T-cell clones expanding and contracting after mild COVID-19 in a couple of donors. Two young, previously healthy adult volunteers, one female and one male, were included in the cohort.

This clonotype occurred a few times. Its antigen target is currently unknown. Per-base quality was not reported, and no clone a single base away is much larger than it. What the research found in general, with its limitations: Contracting CD4+ clones turned up mainly in the CM and EM memory subsets, whereas EMRA was where CD8+ clones were enriched. Balanced CD4/CD8 phenotypes were observed for clones contracting from day 15 to 85, whereas a bias towards CD4+ was observed for a second wave of clones expanding from day 15 to 37. The second-wave clones that peaked on day 37 were not confirmed to be SARS-CoV-2 specific. Some responding clones were found in pre-infection memory, which suggests that pre-existing cross-reactive memory T cells took part in the SARS-CoV-2 response. The study included only a couple of mild cases, and larger cohorts that include severe cases with pre-infection samples were judged to be necessary.

Sequencer: Illumina NovaSeq 6000. TCRalpha and TCRbeta cDNA libraries were constructed by 5'RACE with constant-segment primers, with sample barcodes and unique molecular identifiers being introduced. RNA was extracted from every sample with Trizol reagent. Library amplification was performed in two PCR steps, and a second sample barcode and Illumina TruSeq adapters were introduced in the second step. The libraries were sequenced on an Illumina NovaSeq using 2 x 150 bp paired-end reads. Turning to the authors' computational methods: With migec v1.2.7, reads were demultiplexed and then collapsed into UMI-guided consensus sequences. Using mixcr v2.1.11, the UMI consensuses were aligned to TRA and TRB V and J templates and assembled into clonotypes. A clonotype was counted as expanded or contracted only if both edgeR and NoisET called the change significant, with noise models trained on biological replicates. edgeR calls used a false discovery rate-adjusted p below 0.01 and a log2 fold-change threshold of 1. PCA with hierarchical clustering of max-normalized trajectories of the 1000 most abundant clonotypes was used as exploratory dynamics analysis. Separately sequenced CD4+ and CD8+ repertoires were used to assign the CD4 or CD8 phenotype of responding clones. TCRdb reran the public reads through fastp at Q25 and MiXCR, keeping productive beta chains. Each entry is one CDR3 protein sequence, shown with its most common DNA and genes. The V and J calls shown here were made by TCRdb, not taken from the authors' results. This sample holds about 610,000 distinct CDR3 sequences; 17% were observed only once. The ten largest clones take up roughly 7.8% of the sample.

Ficoll-Paque density gradient centrifugation was the method used to isolate PBMCs. The germline V gene gives CDR1 as MGHRA and CDR2 as YSYEKL. Its CDR3 holds 16 amino acids, cysteine through phenylalanine. Just the 48-base CDR3 DNA is kept, in frame starting at base 1. V was cut back by 0 bases and J by 2 bases, leaving a gap of 12 bases between them. This sequence originates from an adult woman who had mild COVID-19 (a few samples of this study predate the infection). The sample titles of this study are shuffled in the database, so cell type and time point are left out; the donor was told from shared clones. In this chain, TRBV4-1 is recombined with TRBJ2-3, with an unclear D gene assignment. The sequenced sample consisted of PBMCs or a T cell subset sorted from them (not recorded which). The CDR3 in this case is CASSQDAHRSTDTQYF. The bases are TGCGCCAGCAGCCAAGATGCCCACCGATCCACAGATACGCAGTATTTT.